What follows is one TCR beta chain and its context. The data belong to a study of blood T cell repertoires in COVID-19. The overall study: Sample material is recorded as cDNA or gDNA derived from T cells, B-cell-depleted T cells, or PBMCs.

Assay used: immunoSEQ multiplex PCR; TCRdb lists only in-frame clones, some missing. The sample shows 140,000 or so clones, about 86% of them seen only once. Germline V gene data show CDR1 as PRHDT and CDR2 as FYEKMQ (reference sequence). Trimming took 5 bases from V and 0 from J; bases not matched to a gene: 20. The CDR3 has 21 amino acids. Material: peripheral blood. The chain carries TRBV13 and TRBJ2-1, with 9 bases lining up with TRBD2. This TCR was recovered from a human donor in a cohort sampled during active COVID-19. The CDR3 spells CASSLRTWLAGSPHSYNEQFF. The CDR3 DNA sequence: TGTGCCAGCAGCCTACGAACATGGCTAGCGGGGAGCCCCCACTCCTACAATGAGCAGTTCTTC.